The text below deals with one T cell receptor beta chain. Sequenced by immunoSEQ multiplex PCR; TCRdb stores in-frame clones only, minus some. The sample shows 300,000 to 450,000 clones, approximately 89% of them seen only once. The record originates from a study of blood T cell repertoires in COVID-19. Participants were aged about 18 to 95 years, lived in around 25 US areas, and enrolled virtually. Assignments of participants to cohorts depended upon their own reported clinical history. CDR3 length: 15 residues. Per germline, CDR1 SGDLS and CDR2 YYNGEE. Trimming stripped 7 bases from V and 0 bases from J, with 14 bases between.

Sequencing was carried out using PBMCs or T cells enriched from blood (not recorded which). This TCR was sampled from a man younger than 45 who had recovered from COVID-19. V usage is TRBV9 and J usage is TRBJ1-3; possibly TRBD1 for D (6 bases). CDR3 protein: CASAPQGSSGNTIYF. CDR3 nucleotides: TGTGCCAGCGCCCCACAGGGAAGCTCTGGAAACACCATATATTTT.